Shown below are 24 T cell receptor beta chains from a single sample sequenced in a study of cytomegalovirus exposure and HLA in healthy donors. Amplification used 60 Vbeta primers and 13 Jbeta primers. Here immunoSEQ multiplex PCR was the method, and the copy in TCRdb shows in-frame clones only, minus some. Of fewer than 200,000 clones listed, roughly 88% were seen once; the top ten hold more than 0.95%. The sample consisted of PBMCs. These receptors were taken from a girl aged 2 to 9 in good health and CMV-seropositive.

V and J are TRBV30 and TRBJ1-6; D possibly corresponds to TRBD1 (6 bases). The V gene's germline CDR1 is GTSNPN and CDR2 SVGIG (reference sequence). This CDR3 has 13 amino acids. V lost 5 bases and J lost 3, with 8 bases in between. Here the CDR3 reads CAWLDSYNSPLHF. The CDR3 region has the DNA TGTGCCTGGCTGGACAGCTATAATTCACCCCTCCACTTT.

The chain links TRBV11-2 to TRBJ1-2; TRBD1 is a possible D gene (6 bases). The CDR3 is 13 residues long. Germline CDR1 and CDR2: SGHAT and FQNNGV. V was pared by 3 bases and J by 7 bases, with 12 bases between. The CDR3 protein is CASSLPGAGGYTF. CDR3 DNA sequence: TGTGCCAGCAGCTTGCCAGGGGCAGGTGGCTACACCTTC.

The genes are TRBV7-6 and TRBJ2-7; 8 bases agree with TRBD2. CDR3 length: 16 residues. Germline V gives CDR1 SGHVS, CDR2 FNYEAQ. The junction had 8 bases not matched to a gene; V was cut back by 3 bases and J by 1 base. The DNA for the CDR3 is TGTGCCAGCAGCTTCGGGGGAACTAGCGGATCCTACGAGCAGTACTTC. As protein: CASSFGGTSGSYEQYF.

The chain links TRBV2 to TRBJ1-2; 8 bases match TRBD1. The ends lost 7 bases at V and 0 bases at J; junction bases unmatched: 13. Germline V gene data show CDR1 as SNHLY and CDR2 as FYNNEI. The CDR3 runs 17 residues. In DNA, the CDR3 is TGTGCCAGCAAACTAACCCGACAGGGGCCGACTAACTATGGCTACACCTTC. This gives the protein CASKLTRQGPTNYGYTF.

The rearrangement links TRBV18 to TRBJ1-4; no firm D call. The V gene lost 5 bases and the J gene lost 8 bases, with 12 bases spanning the gap. Germline lookup yields CDR1 KGHSH and CDR2 LQKENI. This CDR3 has 13 amino acids. CDR3 nucleotides: TGTGCCAGCTCAACGACAAGTGGGGAAAAACTGTTTTTT. Protein: CASSTTSGEKLFF.

The sample holds one count of this clone. The J gene is TRBJ1-6, the V gene TRBV6-6, with D hard to call. There are 15 residues in the CDR3. Trimming shortened V by 2 bases and J by 3 bases, and 8 bases separated the two germline ends. The germline gives CDR1 MNHNY, CDR2 SVGAGI (reference sequence). CDR3 nucleotides: TGTGCCAGCAGTTACGAGGGCGGCTATAATTCACCCCTCCACTTT. Encoded protein: CASSYEGGYNSPLHF.

The chain is built from TRBV9 and TRBJ2-5, with 7 bases lining up with TRBD2. Judging by the DNA end, TRBJ2-7 fits better; the J call may be wrong. Germline CDR1 is SGDLS and CDR2 is YYNGEE. The CDR3 contains 15 residues. In nucleotides, the CDR3 is TGTGCCAGCAGCGTAGGGAACCAAGCGGGAAACGAGCAGTACTTC. Amino acid sequence: CASSVGNQAGNEQYF.

The gene calls are TRBV19 and TRBJ2-5; D uncertain. The last part of the DNA fits TRBJ2-7 better; the J call may be wrong. This CDR3 is 12 amino acids long. Germline CDR1 is LNHDA and CDR2 is SQIVND (reference sequence). The CDR3 loop is CASRSFPYEQYF. The CDR3 bases are TGTGCCAGTAGGTCCTTTCCCTACGAGCAGTACTTC.

The chain recombines TRBV5-4 with TRBJ2-1; D gene ambiguous. V was pared by 4 bases and J by 7 bases, with 21 bases between. The V gene's germline CDR1 is SGHNT and CDR2 YYREEE (reference sequence). The CDR3 sequence is 16 residues long. The CDR3 bases are TGTGCCAGCAGCCCCACCTATCTCACGCGTATGAATGAGCAGTTCTTC. This translates into CASSPTYLTRMNEQFF.

The V gene is TRBV30, the J gene TRBJ2-5; 7 bases match TRBD1. After removal of 7 bases from V and 2 bases from J, the junction contained 4 bases not matched to a gene. Germline V gene lookup returns CDR1 GTSNPN and CDR2 SVGIG (reference sequence). This CDR3 has 12 amino acids. The CDR3 DNA reads TGTGCCTTCGGGACAGAACAAGAGACCCAGTACTTC. It encodes CAFGTEQETQYF. The full variable domain, rest sourced from reference TRBV30 and TRBJ2-5, is SQTIHQWPATLVQPVGSPLSLECTVEGTSNPNLYWYRQAAGRGLQLLFYSVGIGQISSEVPQNLSASRPQDRQFILSSKKLLLSDSGFYLCAFGTEQETQYFGPGTRLLVL.

V gene TRBV4-1 combines with J gene TRBJ2-2, with D tentatively TRBD1 (7 bases). CDR1 MGHRA and CDR2 YSYEKL come from the germline V gene. The V end was cut by 2 bases, the J end by 7 bases, with 14 bases between. CDR3 length equals 15 residues. Here the CDR3 DNA reads TGCGCCAGCAGCCAACAGGGGGGACTTTTCGGGGAGCTGTTTTTT. This encodes CASSQQGGLFGELFF.

The chain has TRBV29-1 and TRBJ2-3, with 7 positions matching TRBD1. The CDR3 is 14 residues long. Germline CDR1 and CDR2: SQVTM and ANQGSEA. J gave up 4 bases and V 5 bases, and 9 bases lay outside the gene matches. The CDR3 nucleotides are TGCAGCGTTCAGACAGGGACCGTGGCAGATACGCAGTATTTT. Protein product: CSVQTGTVADTQYF.

The chain links TRBV14 to TRBJ1-2, with 8 bases fitting TRBD1. This CDR3 has 14 residues. J was trimmed by 2 bases and V by 4 bases; bases with no gene match: 3. The germline gives CDR1 SGHDN, CDR2 FVKESK. The CDR3 reads CASSPRTGNYGYTF. The CDR3 DNA is TGTGCCAGCAGCCCACGGACAGGGAACTATGGCTACACCTTC.

This chain uses TRBV15 with TRBJ1-1, with TRBD1 matching over 7 bases. The CDR3 runs to 18 residues. Unmatched junction bases numbered 16, after V lost 0 bases and J lost 6 bases. Germline CDR1 is LNHNV and CDR2 is YYDKDF (reference sequence). The DNA for the CDR3 is TGTGCCACCAGCAGAGATAGGATTGTAAGGGGGCGCGGTCCTGAAGCTTTCTTT. It is translated as CATSRDRIVRGRGPEAFF.

The rearrangement joins TRBV12-1 to TRBJ2-1; the table's D call, TRBD2, was not checked against the DNA. TRBV12-1 is termed a pseudogene. CDR3 length: 15 residues. CDR3 residues: CASSFKRESYNEQFF. CDR3 bases: TGTGCCAGCAGCTTCAAGCGGGAATCCTACAATGAGCAGTTCTTC.

V is TRBV28 and J is TRBJ2-7, with TRBD2 matching 7 bases. This CDR3 spans 14 amino acids. V dropped 4 bases and J dropped 2; count of bases not matched to a gene: 5. The germline CDR1 and CDR2 sequences are MDHEN and SYDVKM. CDR3: CASSSTGTTYEQYF. CDR3 sequence (DNA): TGTGCCAGCAGTTCCACCGGGACTACCTACGAGCAGTACTTC. Drawing the rest from reference TRBV28 and TRBJ2-7, the complete variable domain is DVKVTQSSRYLVKRTGEKVFLECVQDMDHENMFWYRQDPGLGLRLIYFSYDVKMKEKGDIPEGYSVSREKKERFSLILESASTNQTSMYLCASSSTGTTYEQYFGPGTRLTVT.

This chain connects TRBV6-5 to TRBJ1-1, with D unresolved. The CDR3 spans 11 residues. Germline V CDR1 and CDR2: MNHEY, SVGAGI. The ends were cut back, 7 bases at V and 2 bases at J, with 5 bases in the middle. The chain's CDR3 is CASIPNTEAFF. The CDR3 DNA reads TGTGCCAGCATCCCTAACACTGAAGCTTTCTTT.

The chain links TRBV4-1 to TRBJ2-1; D is uncertain. V dropped 1 base and J dropped 6 bases, with 25 bases sitting between them. CDR3 length equals 19 residues. Germline V gene lookup returns CDR1 MGHRA and CDR2 YSYEKL. The CDR3 region has the DNA TGCGCCAGCAGCCAAGGCAATACTCCGGGTTTCTTCCCCCCCAATGAGCAGTTCTTC. It is translated as CASSQGNTPGFFPPNEQFF.

The rearrangement uses TRBV4-1 and TRBJ1-5, with 7 bases lining up with TRBD1. V shed 0 bases and J 7 bases; nucleotides not matched to a gene: 6. CDR1 is MGHRA, CDR2 YSYEKL, per germline. The CDR3 has 15 residues. The CDR3 here is CASSQDPQGNQPQHF. The CDR3 DNA reads as TGCGCCAGCAGCCAAGATCCACAGGGGAACCAGCCCCAGCATTTT.

This rearrangement joins TRBV5-1 to TRBJ1-4; 9 positions agree with TRBD1. Per the germline V gene, CDR1 is SGHRS and CDR2 is YFSETQ. J was trimmed by 0 bases and V by 4 bases; bases with no gene match: 13. This CDR3 is 19 amino acids long. The CDR3 region has the DNA TGCGCCAGCAGCCTGGGACAGGGCGTGGGCCATGCAACTAATGAAAAACTGTTTTTT. As protein: CASSLGQGVGHATNEKLFF.

This clone was counted once. CDR3 nucleotides: TGTGCCAGCTCAGGACTCCCTCGGTACGAGCAGTACTTC. It specifies CASSGLPRYEQYF. The chain is built from TRBV18 and TRBJ2-7, with a tentative D call TRBD2 (5 bases). The V and J ends lost 5 bases and 4 bases respectively, with 12 bases between them. The CDR3 totals 13 residues. Germline V gene sequence: CDR1 KGHSH, CDR2 LQKENI.

The chain combines TRBV2 with TRBJ2-1, with 10 bases lining up with TRBD2. The CDR3 contains 15 residues. CDR1 is SNHLY and CDR2 is FYNNEI in the germline V gene. V shed 5 bases, J shed 2 bases, and the junction held 3 bases outside the gene matches. CDR3 DNA sequence: TGTGCCAGCAGTTGGGGACTAGCGCCCTACAATGAGCAGTTCTTC. It is translated as CASSWGLAPYNEQFF.

The chain carries TRBV7-6 and TRBJ2-3, with 7 bases fitting TRBD2. Per the germline V gene, CDR1 is SGHVS and CDR2 is FNYEAQ. The length of the CDR3 is 17 residues. The V and J ends lost 2 bases and 5 bases, in that order; junction bases with no gene match: 13. In DNA, the CDR3 is TGTGCCAGCAGCTTATCTCTAGCGGTGACCCGAAGAGATACGCAGTATTTT. It is translated as CASSLSLAVTRRDTQYF. The full variable domain, with the rest looked up from reference TRBV7-6 and TRBJ2-3, is GAGVSQSPRYKVTKRGQDVALRCDPISGHVSLYWYRQALGQGPEFLTYFNYEAQQDKSGLPNDRFSAERPEGSISTLTIQRTEQRDSAMYRCASSLSLAVTRRDTQYFGPGTRLTVL.

This sequence joins TRBV30 and TRBJ2-2; 10 bases map to TRBD2. The CDR3 is made up of 15 amino acids. The V gene end was trimmed by 1 base and the J gene end by 4 bases; junction bases not matched to a gene: 3. CDR1 is GTSNPN, CDR2 SVGIG, per germline (reference sequence). CDR3 in amino acids: CAWSGLAGSTGELFF. CDR3 nucleotides: TGTGCCTGGAGTGGACTAGCGGGTTCCACCGGGGAGCTGTTTTTT.